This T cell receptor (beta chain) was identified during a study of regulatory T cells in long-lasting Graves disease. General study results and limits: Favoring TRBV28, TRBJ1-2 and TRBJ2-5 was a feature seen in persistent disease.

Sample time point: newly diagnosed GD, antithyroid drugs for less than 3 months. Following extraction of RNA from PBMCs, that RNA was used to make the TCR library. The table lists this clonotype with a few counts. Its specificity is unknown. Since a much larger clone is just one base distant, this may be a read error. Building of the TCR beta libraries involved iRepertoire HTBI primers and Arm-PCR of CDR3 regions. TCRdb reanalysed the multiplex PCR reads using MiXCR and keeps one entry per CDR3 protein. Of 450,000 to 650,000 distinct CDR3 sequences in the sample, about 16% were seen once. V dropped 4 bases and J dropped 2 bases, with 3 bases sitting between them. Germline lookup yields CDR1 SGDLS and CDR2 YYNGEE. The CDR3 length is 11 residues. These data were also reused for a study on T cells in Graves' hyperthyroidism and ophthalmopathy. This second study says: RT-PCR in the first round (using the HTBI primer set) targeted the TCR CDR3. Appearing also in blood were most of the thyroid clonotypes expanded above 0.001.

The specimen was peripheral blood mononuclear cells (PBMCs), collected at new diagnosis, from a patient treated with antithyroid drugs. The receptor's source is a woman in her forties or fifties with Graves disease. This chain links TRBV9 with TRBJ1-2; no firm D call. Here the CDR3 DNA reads TGTGCCAGCAGCACGAACTATGGCTACACCTTC. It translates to CASSTNYGYTF. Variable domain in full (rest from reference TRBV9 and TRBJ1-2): DSGVTQTPKHLITATGQRVTLRCSPRSGDLSVYWYQQSLDQGLQFLIQYYNGEERAKGNILERFSAQQFPDLHSELNLSSLELGDSALYFCASSTNYGYTFGSGTRLTVV.